These T cell receptor beta chains were read from a single sample in a study of T cell responses to AZD1222 COVID-19 vaccine. Repertoires were generated with immunoSEQ multiplex PCR, while TCRdb's copy carries only in-frame clones and drops some. This repertoire shows 95,000 to 110,000 clones, about 89% found once; its top ten account for approximately 18%. The starting material was peripheral blood, obtained on day 0 of AZD1222 vaccination. All receptors come from an adult in good health. Each CDR3 is given with its conserved first and last residue. The D gene is left open where the match is weak. Clone size is stated in some rows and not others, as once, few, many or a class when expanded.

V gene	D gene	J gene	clone size	CDR3 DNA	CDR3 protein
TRBV14	-	TRBJ2-1	-	TGTGCCAGCAGCCAGCCCCGAGAACTAGTGGGGGGCCTCAATGAGCAGTTCTTC	CASSQPRELVGGLNEQFF
TRBV19	-	TRBJ1-2	-	TGTGCCAGTAGTATCGCCCACGTTCGGGGGGGCGCTAACTATGGCTACACCTTC	CASSIAHVRGGANYGYTF
TRBV27	-	TRBJ1-3	-	TGTGCCAGCAGTTTCTCCCTAGCTGGAAACACCATATATTTT	CASSFSLAGNTIYF
TRBV29-1	TRBD1	TRBJ1-1	-	TGCAGCGTTGAAAGGACAGGCGGGGACACTGAAGCTTTCTTT	CSVERTGGDTEAFF
TRBV4-1	TRBD1	TRBJ2-7	-	TGCGCCAGCAGCCAAGGGGACAGGGGTACCTACGAGCAGTACTTC	CASSQGDRGTYEQYF
TRBV10-1	-	TRBJ1-6	-	TGCGCCAGCAGCCCGAAGGGGTTTCTAGGCTCCTATAATTCACCCCTCCACTTT	CASSPKGFLGSYNSPLHF
TRBV7-2	-	TRBJ2-7	-	TGTGCCAGCAGCTTATGGGTCAGTTCCTACGAGCAGTACTTC	CASSLWVSSYEQYF
TRBV6-5	-	TRBJ2-2	-	TGTGCCACCCAAACCACCTTTAGGACCGGGGAGCTGTTTTTT	CATQTTFRTGELFF
TRBV6-5	-	TRBJ1-6	-	TGTGCCAGCAGTTACTCCACGGACCTTCGGAGATCACCCCTCCACTTT	CASSYSTDLRRSPLHF
TRBV7-8	TRBD1	TRBJ1-2	-	TGTGCCAGCAGCTTAGTCGGGACAGGGGTAATCTATGGCTACACCTTC	CASSLVGTGVIYGYTF
TRBV7-9	-	TRBJ1-1	-	TGTGCCAGCAGCTACGAATGGGCGGCCCTGAACACTGAAGCTTTCTTT	CASSYEWAALNTEAFF
TRBV19	-	TRBJ2-7	-	TGTGCCAGTAGTATTACAAGCTCCTACGAGCAGTACTTC	CASSITSSYEQYF
TRBV24-1	TRBD1	TRBJ1-1	once	TGTGCCACCAGTGACCCGGGACAGCCGAACACTGAAGCTTTCTTT	CATSDPGQPNTEAFF
TRBV7-9	TRBD1	TRBJ2-7	-	TGTGCCAGCAGCAATCCGGGACAGAGCTCCTACGAGCAGTACTTC	CASSNPGQSSYEQYF
TRBV11-3	-	TRBJ2-1	-	TGTGCCAGCAGCTTAGAAACGTCACTTTGGTCACGGGAGCAGTTCTTC	CASSLETSLWSREQFF
TRBV2	-	TRBJ1-2	-	TGTGCCAGCAGTGTGAGGGTCGGGGTCAATGGCTACACCTTC	CASSVRVGVNGYTF
TRBV19	-	TRBJ2-1	few	TGTGCCAGTAGTATAGGGTCCTCCTATTCATACAATGAGCAGTTCTTC	CASSIGSSYSYNEQFF
TRBV19	-	TRBJ1-1	-	TGTGCCAGTAGCGAAGAAACGGAGACTGAAGCTTTCTTT	CASSEETETEAFF
TRBV5-1	TRBD1	TRBJ2-1	-	TGCGCCAGCAGCGATACAGGGGCGGCCTACAATGAGCAGTTCTTC	CASSDTGAAYNEQFF
TRBV10-1	TRBD1	TRBJ2-1	-	TGCGCCAGCAGTCTACAGGGGGTTGAGCAGTTCTTC	CASSLQGVEQFF
TRBV4-1	TRBD1	TRBJ1-2	-	TGCGCCAGCAGCGCGCCGGGACAGAGAGATGGCTACACCTTC	CASSAPGQRDGYTF
TRBV7-8	-	TRBJ1-1	-	TGTGCCAGCAGCTTAGTTCCCCTCTGGAACACTGAAGCTTTCTTT	CASSLVPLWNTEAFF
TRBV6-5	-	TRBJ1-5	once	TGTGCCAGCAGCCAAGAGCATAGCAATCAGCCCCAGCATTTT	CASSQEHSNQPQHF
TRBV27	-	TRBJ1-1	-	TGTGCCAGCAACTGGTACGGGCAGTCGAACACTGAAGCTTTCTTT	CASNWYGQSNTEAFF
TRBV11-2	-	TRBJ2-1	once	TGTGCCAGCAGCTTATTGGACAGAGTAAATGAGCAGTTCTTC	CASSLLDRVNEQFF
TRBV5-6	-	TRBJ1-1	-	TGTGCCAGCAGCTATGATTTTGGGAAGATTGAAGCTTTCTTT	CASSYDFGKIEAFF
TRBV7-7	-	TRBJ2-5	once	TGTGCTAGCAGCTTAGCGATGGCCCCTCGGGAGACCCAGTACTTC	CASSLAMAPRETQYF
TRBV5-1	TRBD1	TRBJ2-1	-	TGCGCCAGCAGCGCCGGACAGGGTTCCTACAATGAGCAGTTCTTC	CASSAGQGSYNEQFF
TRBV11-2	TRBD1	TRBJ2-7	-	TGTGCCAGCACCGGGACAGGGGTCTACGAGCAGTACTTC	CASTGTGVYEQYF
TRBV5-6	TRBD1	TRBJ1-6	few	TGTGCCAGCAGCTTGGCAGGGGGTATGAATTCACCCCTCCACTTT	CASSLAGGMNSPLHF
TRBV11-2	-	TRBJ2-5	-	TGTGCCAGCAGCTTTCGTGGGGTGGGAGCAGAGACCCAGTACTTC	CASSFRGVGAETQYF
TRBV15	TRBD1	TRBJ1-4	-	TGTGCCACCAGCCGGGACAGGGAAAAACTGTTTTTT	CATSRDREKLFF
TRBV2	-	TRBJ2-1	-	TGTGCCAGCGCGGGAACAGGACACAATGAGCAGTTCTTC	CASAGTGHNEQFF
TRBV6-5	TRBD1	TRBJ2-7	-	TGTGCCAGCGCCGGGACAGAGTACGAGCAGTACTTC	CASAGTEYEQYF
TRBV5-1	-	TRBJ2-1	-	TGCGCCAGCAGCTTGGCGGTGGGGGGCCAGAATGAGCAGTTCTTC	CASSLAVGGQNEQFF
TRBV7-9	TRBD1	TRBJ1-3	-	TGTGCCAGCAGCCCGAGACAGGGGTTCGGAAACACCATATATTTT	CASSPRQGFGNTIYF
TRBV6-5	-	TRBJ2-1	-	TGTGCCAGCAGTAAACTGGGAGAGCAGTTCTTC	CASSKLGEQFF
TRBV19	-	TRBJ2-3	-	TGTGCCAGTAGTCTCGCGGACAGTGGGGTCACAGATACGCAGTATTTT	CASSLADSGVTDTQYF
TRBV5-4	-	TRBJ1-4	-	TGTGCCAGCAGCTTGGTGGGGGCAACTAATGAAAAACTGTTTTTT	CASSLVGATNEKLFF
TRBV7-3	-	TRBJ2-3	-	TGTGCCAGCAGCCTCGGCGGGGGCCGTAGCACAGATACGCAGTATTTT	CASSLGGGRSTDTQYF
TRBV19	-	TRBJ2-7	-	TGTGCCAGTAGTATAGTGGGTGGGAGCTCCTACGAGCAGTACTTC	CASSIVGGSSYEQYF
TRBV10-3	TRBD1	TRBJ1-1	-	TGTGCCATCAGATCCGGGACAGGGGGGAACACTGAAGCTTTCTTT	CAIRSGTGGNTEAFF
TRBV6-5	TRBD1	TRBJ1-6	-	TGTGCCAGCAGGGACGACAGGGATTCACCCCTCCACTTT	CASRDDRDSPLHF
TRBV6-5	TRBD1	TRBJ1-6	-	TGTGCCAGCAGTTACGGGACAGATATCTATAATTCACCCCTCCACTTT	CASSYGTDIYNSPLHF
TRBV4-1	-	TRBJ1-1	-	TGCGCCAGCAGCCAAGATTGGTGGACTGAAGCTTTCTTT	CASSQDWWTEAFF
TRBV7-6	-	TRBJ1-2	-	TGTGCCAGCAGCTTAGACCAGCATTATGGCTACACCTTC	CASSLDQHYGYTF
TRBV19	-	TRBJ1-2	-	TGTGCCAGTACCACCGGGACTCTTCACGGCTACACCTTC	CASTTGTLHGYTF
TRBV27	-	TRBJ1-5	-	TGTGCCAGCAGTTTTGACCGGGCCAATCAGCCCCAGCATTTT	CASSFDRANQPQHF
TRBV10-2	-	TRBJ2-5	-	TGCGCCAGCAGTGAGTCTAAAGTTGTAAGGGGAGAGACCCAGTACTTC	CASSESKVVRGETQYF
TRBV3-1/TRBV3-2	-	TRBJ2-3	-	TGTGCCAGCAGCCAAGAGGCTTGGAACACAGATACGCAGTATTTT	CASSQEAWNTDTQYF
TRBV29-1	-	TRBJ2-7	few	TGCAGCGCAATCGGGTCAACTAGCTCCTACGAGCAGTACTTC	CSAIGSTSSYEQYF
TRBV7-9	-	TRBJ1-2	-	TGTGCCAGCGGAAGCGCGCCTGAGATCTATGGCTACACCTTC	CASGSAPEIYGYTF
TRBV7-3	-	TRBJ2-5	-	TGTGCCAGCAGCTTAAACGGGGGCACTGCGGAGACCCAGTACTTC	CASSLNGGTAETQYF
TRBV10-1	TRBD1	TRBJ1-4	-	TGCGCCAGCAGTCAGACAGGGGCTAATGAAAAACTGTTTTTT	CASSQTGANEKLFF
TRBV23-1	TRBD1	TRBJ1-1	-	TGCGCCAGCAGTCACCTTGGGGACAGCAATGAACCGGCTGAAGCTTTCTTT	CASSHLGDSNEPAEAFF
TRBV19	TRBD1	TRBJ1-1	-	TGTGCCAGTAGGACAGGGACTGAAGCTTTCTTT	CASRTGTEAFF